This TCR beta chain was identified during a study of blood T cell repertoires in COVID-19. For the study at large: Acute and convalescent COVID-19 samples came from the United States, Italy and Spain. T cells, B-cell-depleted T cells, or PBMCs provided the cDNA or gDNA that served as material.

This CDR3 has 14 amino acids. V gave up 5 bases and J gave up 5 bases; unmatched junction bases: 7. Germline assignment: CDR1 MNHEY and CDR2 SMNVEV (reference sequence). As processed by the authors: Counts of nucleated cells, estimated from reference gene primer amplification, were obtained. Repertoires were generated with immunoSEQ multiplex PCR, while TCRdb's copy carries only in-frame clones and drops some. The V and J calls and clone size come from that table; D and trimming were worked out from the DNA. The sample includes nearly 350,000 clones, roughly 90% of them seen just once. Those enrolled in Seattle joined during active infection and were followed longitudinally afterward.

Sequenced input: peripheral blood. The V and J genes are TRBV27 and TRBJ1-1; 8 bases are shared with TRBD1. The receptor was isolated from an older woman with COVID-19, enrolled during active disease. The CDR3, as DNA: TGTGCCAGCAGTCTACGACAGGGGAGGACTGAAGCTTTCTTT. Translation: CASSLRQGRTEAFF.